This entry features one T cell receptor (beta chain) sequence. The antigen remains unidentified. Germline CDR1 SGHDN, CDR2 FVKESK. The ends were cut back, 4 bases at V and 3 bases at J, with 7 bases in the middle. The length of the CDR3 is 13 residues. Splitting of each subset's genomic DNA was done evenly across several immunoSEQ plates. Data came from immunoSEQ multiplex PCR; TCRdb stores just in-frame clones and leaves some out. This sample carries around 2,000,000 clones, about 95% of them seen once, and the ten largest clones take about 1.1%. Cells designated naive CD8 were CD45RO-negative and were positively selected for CCR7, with terminally differentiated effector memory CD45RA+ cells excluded. This sample is drawn from a study of shared clonotypes between healthy human individuals. Overall study: Researchers assigned three CD4 naive, three CD4 memory, two CD8 naive and one CD8 memory plate to each donor. Overall study findings and caveats: It was observed that roughly 4.8% of naive CD4 clonotypes were shared across a handful of donors.

The gene calls are TRBV14 and TRBJ2-1, with a tentative D call TRBD2 (5 bases). The receptor comes from a man between 18 and 29 years old in good health. Sample: naive CD8+ T cells sorted from blood. CDR3: CASSPRGYNEQFF. The DNA of the CDR3 is TGTGCCAGCAGCCCTCGGGGCTACAATGAGCAGTTCTTC.